This T cell receptor (beta chain) derives from a study of blood T cell repertoires in COVID-19. For the study at large: Samples came from the United States, Italy and Spain, spanning acute and convalescent COVID-19. Sample material is recorded as cDNA or gDNA derived from T cells, B-cell-depleted T cells, or PBMCs.

Authors' processing steps: Using reference gene primer amplification, nucleated cell counts were estimated. Clones were read by immunoSEQ multiplex PCR, and TCRdb kept only the in-frame ones, dropping some. The DNA was the basis for D and trimming; V, J and clone size are from that table. The sample includes roughly 120,000 clones, over 65% of them seen just once. Sequenced: peripheral blood. This receptor was identified in a woman in her sixties or seventies with acute or convalescent COVID-19.

The CDR3 spells CAVTKTASNTEAFF. The CDR3 DNA follows: TGTGCCGTCACGAAGACAGCTAGTAACACTGAAGCTTTCTTT. V and J are TRBV6-5 and TRBJ1-1, with TRBD1 as a possible D gene (5 bases). Trimming pared 11 bases from V and 2 bases from J, leaving 18 bases between. CDR3 length: 14 amino acids. Germline-derived CDR1 and CDR2 are MNHEY and SVGAGI.